The 27 T cell receptor beta chains below come from one sample, sequenced in a study of T-cell memory formation after mild COVID-19. TCRdb re-derived calls from the 5' RACE reads in MiXCR, one entry per CDR3 protein. The table records roughly 250,000 distinct CDR3 sequences, roughly 15% of them present only once. Material for sequencing was PBMCs or a T cell subset sorted from them (not recorded which). These receptors originate from a man between 18 and 29 years old who had mild COVID-19 (a few samples of this study predate the infection). Cell type and time point are not known.

This clonotype turned up a few times. The chain has TRBV7-2 and TRBJ1-5, with TRBD1 matching 8 bases. CDR3 length equals 18 residues. The germline gives CDR1 SGHTA, CDR2 FQGNSA. V gave up 2 bases and J gave up 1 base; unmatched junction bases: 10. The CDR3 DNA reads TGTGCCAGCAGCTTAATACCCCGGGACAGGTGGAGCAATCAGCCCCAGCATTTT. This sequence encodes CASSLIPRDRWSNQPQHF.

This clonotype was counted many times. The chain combines TRBV7-2 with TRBJ2-1; perhaps TRBD1 as D (6 bases). V gave up 5 bases and J gave up 4 bases, with 9 bases separating them. The germline CDR1 and CDR2 sequences are SGHTA and FQGNSA. The CDR3 runs to 13 residues. For the CDR3, the DNA is TGTGCCAGCAGCCGGACAGAGTACAATGAGCAGTTCTTC. Its translation is CASSRTEYNEQFF.

There are a few counts of this clonotype. V usage is TRBV20-1 and J usage is TRBJ2-1; 12 nucleotides align to TRBD2. This CDR3 contains 13 residues. The V gene end was trimmed by 3 bases and the J gene end by 10 bases; junction bases not matched to a gene: 4. The germline CDR1 and CDR2 sequences are DFQATT and SNEGSKA (reference sequence). CDR3 coding DNA: TGCAGTGCTAGCCGACTAGCGGGGGCCGAGCAGTTCTTC. As protein: CSASRLAGAEQFF.

This clonotype was counted ten times or more. CDR3: CSVQGQLNTEAFF. The CDR3 DNA reads as TGCAGCGTCCAAGGACAGTTGAACACTGAAGCTTTCTTT. The rearrangement links TRBV29-1 to TRBJ1-1; a weak D match, TRBD1 (6 bases). Germline V gene lookup returns CDR1 SQVTM and CDR2 ANQGSEA. CDR3 length equals 13 residues. V lost 6 bases and J lost 0, with 11 bases in between. The full variable domain, with the rest looked up from reference TRBV29-1 and TRBJ1-1, is SAVISQKPSRDICQRGTSLTIQCQVDSQVTMMFWYRQQPGQSLTLIATANQGSEATYESGFVIDKFPISRPNLTFSTLTVSNMSPEDSSIYLCSVQGQLNTEAFFGQGTRLTVV.

A few counts support this clonotype. V is TRBV24-1 and J is TRBJ1-1; no firm D call. V was trimmed by 4 bases and J by 6 bases, leaving 14 bases between them. Germline CDR1 reads KGHDR; CDR2 reads SFDVKD. The CDR3 covers 14 residues. CDR3 DNA: TGTGCCACCAGTGACTCTAATCCCGGATCTGAAGCTTTCTTT. This gives the protein CATSDSNPGSEAFF.

This chain connects TRBV12-3 or TRBV12-4 to TRBJ2-5; D is ambiguous. The CDR3 contains 13 residues. Trimming shortened V by 3 bases and J by 5 bases, and 10 bases separated the two germline ends. The CDR3 loop is CASSFTQRETQYF. In DNA, the CDR3 is TGTGCCAGCAGTTTTACCCAAAGGGAGACCCAGTACTTC.

The sample holds a few counts of this clonotype. The chain has TRBV5-1 and TRBJ1-5; D is ambiguous. CDR3 length: 14 amino acids. Germline loops: CDR1 SGHRS, CDR2 YFSETQ. V was cut by 0 bases and J by 7 bases, with 11 bases left in between. CDR3 in amino acids: CASSLEGLDQPQHF. Written as DNA, the CDR3 is TGCGCCAGCAGCTTGGAAGGGCTCGACCAGCCCCAGCATTTT.

This clonotype occurred many times. This chain joins TRBV27 and TRBJ2-4, with D hard to call. V lost 7 bases to trimming and J lost 0 bases, with 10 bases between them. Germline-derived CDR1 and CDR2 are MNHEY and SMNVEV (reference sequence). This CDR3 has 14 amino acids. CDR3 coding DNA: TGTGCCAGCAAGGCGGAACTAGCCAAAAACATTCAGTACTTC. The encoded protein is CASKAELAKNIQYF.

This clonotype was counted only a few times. The chain is built from TRBV7-2 and TRBJ1-2; possible D gene TRBD1, 6 bases. The V gene lost 5 bases and the J gene lost 5 bases, with 18 bases spanning the gap. CDR3 length equals 15 residues. Germline CDR1 is SGHTA and CDR2 is FQGNSA. The DNA of the CDR3 is TGTGCCAGCAGCCTGGGCGGGGGCTCGCGGTATGGCTACACCTTC. Translating it yields CASSLGGGSRYGYTF.

The rearrangement links TRBV9 to TRBJ1-4; TRBD1 is a possible D gene (5 bases). Looked up from germline, CDR1 is SGDLS and CDR2 is YYNGEE. Trimming left V 5 bases short and J 7 bases short, with 15 bases between. The CDR3 extends over 14 amino acids. CDR3 residues: CASSVGRGGEKLFF. CDR3 nucleotides: TGTGCCAGCAGTGTGGGGCGGGGAGGTGAAAAACTGTTTTTT.

The V gene is TRBV3-2, the J gene TRBJ1-5; the table's D call TRBD1 went unverified against the DNA. TRBV3-2 is a known pseudogene. The CDR3 has 18 amino acids. CDR3 DNA: TGTGCCAGCAGCCAAGATTATACCCGGGACAATCGAGATCAGCCCCAGCATTTT. Its translation is CASSQDYTRDNRDQPQHF.

This clonotype was counted only a few times. The chain carries TRBV20-1 and TRBJ2-7; possible D gene TRBD2, 5 bases. The CDR3 is 12 amino acids. Looked up from germline, CDR1 is DFQATT and CDR2 is SNEGSKA (reference sequence). The V and J ends lost 6 bases and 2 bases respectively, with 11 bases between them. The chain's CDR3 is CSAPGKPYEQYF. The CDR3 bases are TGCAGTGCACCGGGAAAGCCCTACGAGCAGTACTTC.

This clonotype is a singleton in its sample. The genes are TRBV10-1 and TRBJ2-2; the D is unclear. Trimming removed 6 bases at V and 0 bases at J, with 8 bases between. Germline CDR1 WNHNN, CDR2 SYGVQD (reference sequence). The CDR3 runs 14 residues. The CDR3 protein is CASREHTNTGELFF. CDR3 nucleotides: TGCGCCAGCAGGGAGCATACGAACACCGGGGAGCTGTTTTTT.

This chain uses TRBV12-3 or TRBV12-4 with TRBJ2-3; D tentatively fits TRBD1 or TRBD2 (5 bases each). The CDR3 loop spans 12 amino acids. V gave up 7 bases and J gave up 6 bases, with 11 bases separating them. The CDR3 sequence: CASTLGEDTQYF. CDR3 bases: TGTGCCAGCACCCTGGGGGAGGATACGCAGTATTTT.

The table lists this clonotype with a count of one. The chain couples TRBV20-1 to TRBJ2-1; D uncertain. Trimming removed 6 bases from V and 5 bases from J, with 8 bases in between. The CDR3 totals 11 residues. The germline V gene has CDR1 DFQATT and CDR2 SNEGSKA (reference sequence). This CDR3 reads CSAHIDNEQFF. The CDR3 coding sequence is TGCAGTGCCCACATAGACAATGAGCAGTTCTTC.

This clonotype was seen a handful of times. The gene calls are TRBV12-3 or TRBV12-4 and TRBJ1-5, with 8 bases matching TRBD1. The trim removed 4 bases at V and 4 bases at J, leaving 6 bases unmatched. The CDR3 has 15 residues. Written as DNA, the CDR3 is TGTGCCAGCAGTTGGGGTGGACAGGGAAATCAGCCCCAGCATTTT. Its protein product is CASSWGGQGNQPQHF.

The rearrangement joins TRBV5-1 to TRBJ2-1; D tentatively fits TRBD1 or TRBD2 (6 bases each). Trimming stripped 2 bases from V and 5 bases from J, with 11 bases between. This CDR3 is 14 amino acids long. Per germline, CDR1 SGHRS and CDR2 YFSETQ. This CDR3 reads CASSLRGADNEQFF. The CDR3 coding sequence is TGCGCCAGCAGCTTAAGGGGGGCCGACAATGAGCAGTTCTTC.

The table lists this clonotype with a few counts. This chain joins TRBV7-2 and TRBJ1-2, with 7 positions matching TRBD1. V was pared by 5 bases and J by 2 bases, with 8 bases of the junction left unmatched. The CDR3 runs 15 residues. Germline V CDR1 and CDR2: SGHTA, FQGNSA. The CDR3 nucleotides are TGTGCCAGCAGCCCCGCATCGGGACAGAACTATGGCTACACCTTC. Protein: CASSPASGQNYGYTF.

This chain links TRBV20-1 with TRBJ1-2, with a weak D call TRBD1 (6 bases). Germline V lookup: CDR1 DFQATT, CDR2 SNEGSKA (reference sequence). V was shortened by 7 bases and J by 4 bases, with 22 bases between the two germline ends. The CDR3 length is 15 residues. For the CDR3, the DNA is TGCAGTGAAGTCCGAGGGGGAGCATCTTCCTATGGCTACACCTTC. It encodes CSEVRGGASSYGYTF.

The chain combines TRBV20-1 with TRBJ2-3; possibly TRBD2 for D (5 bases). CDR3 size: 12 residues. Germline V gene data show CDR1 as DFQATT and CDR2 as SNEGSKA (reference sequence). Trimming cost V 5 bases and J 2 bases, with 8 bases left between them. The CDR3 is CSALRDTDTQYF. The CDR3 DNA is TGCAGTGCTCTTCGGGACACAGATACGCAGTATTTT.

This clonotype was seen only a few times. This sequence joins TRBV7-8 and TRBJ2-5; D is perhaps TRBD1 (5 bases). CDR1 is SGHVS and CDR2 is FQNEAQ in the germline V gene. Deletions cut 5 bases from V and 3 bases from J, with 10 bases between. There are 13 residues in the CDR3. CDR3 sequence: CASSPREEETQYF. The CDR3 coding sequence is TGTGCCAGCAGCCCCAGGGAAGAAGAGACCCAGTACTTC.

This clonotype was counted between two and nine times. The chain uses TRBV28 and TRBJ1-1; 8 bases are shared with TRBD1. V dropped 3 bases and J dropped 6; count of bases not matched to a gene: 6. The length of the CDR3 is 14 residues. Germline CDR1 MDHEN, CDR2 SYDVKM. In DNA form, the CDR3 reads TGTGCCAGCAGTTTGGGGGAACAGGGGGCTGAAGCTTTCTTT. Its translation is CASSLGEQGAEAFF.

J is TRBJ2-2 and V is TRBV20-1, with TRBD1 identical over 7 bases. J was trimmed by 5 bases and V by 3 bases; bases with no gene match: 6. Germline CDR1 and CDR2: DFQATT and SNEGSKA (reference sequence). The CDR3 has 14 residues. CDR3 nucleotide sequence: TGCAGTGCTAGCGCAAACAGGGGAACCGGGGAGCTGTTTTTT. This gives the protein CSASANRGTGELFF.

V usage is TRBV6-2 or TRBV6-3 and J usage is TRBJ2-7, with 14 bases fitting TRBD2. Germline CDR1 is MNHEY and CDR2 is SVGEGT. The CDR3 is made up of 16 amino acids. The trim removed 2 bases at V and 4 bases at J, leaving 4 bases unmatched. The CDR3 spells CASSYGTSGGRYEQYF. The CDR3 region has the DNA TGTGCCAGCAGTTACGGGACTAGCGGGGGAAGGTACGAGCAGTACTTC.

V and J are TRBV5-5 and TRBJ1-3; weak D call: TRBD1 (5 bases). This CDR3 contains 16 residues. Germline CDR1 and CDR2: SGHKS and YYEKEE (reference sequence). V was pared by 4 bases and J by 2 bases, with 16 bases between. CDR3 coding DNA: TGTGCCAGCAGCACGGGACGGGGAACCACTGGAAACACCATATATTTT. Its translation is CASSTGRGTTGNTIYF.

The table lists this clonotype with a few counts. The chain links TRBV6-5 to TRBJ2-3, with D uncertain. Germline V gene sequence: CDR1 MNHEY, CDR2 SVGAGI. The CDR3 is 12 residues long. V dropped 7 bases and J dropped 0 bases, with 5 bases sitting between them. This CDR3 reads CASKASTDTQYF. Written as DNA, the CDR3 is TGTGCCAGCAAGGCTAGCACAGATACGCAGTATTTT.

This rearrangement joins TRBV6-2 or TRBV6-3 to TRBJ2-1; a weak D match, TRBD1 (6 bases). V was shortened by 5 bases and J by 5 bases, with 13 bases between the two germline ends. From germline, CDR1 is MNHEY and CDR2 SVGEGT. The CDR3 has 14 amino acids. The CDR3 nucleotides are TGTGCCAGCAGTAAGGGGGTGAGGCACAATGAGCAGTTCTTC. It specifies CASSKGVRHNEQFF.